Listed here are 20 T cell receptor beta chains from one sample, sequenced in a study of blood T cell repertoires in COVID-19. Using immunoSEQ multiplex PCR, the repertoire was profiled, and TCRdb retains in-frame clones only, with some absent. The table includes approximately 330,000 clones, 89% detected once. The material sequenced was PBMCs or T cells enriched from blood (not recorded which). The receptors derive from a woman in her 30s who had recovered from COVID-19.

The CDR3 bases are TGTGCCAGCAGCGGGGCAGCGAACACCGGGGAGCTGTTTTTT. Translated: CASSGAANTGELFF. This chain uses TRBV11-3 with TRBJ2-2; D possibly corresponds to TRBD1 (5 bases). V was clipped by 5 bases and J by 0 bases, with 7 bases between them. This CDR3 has 14 residues. The germline V gene has CDR1 SGHNT and CDR2 YENEEA.

The CDR3 sequence is CASSPPSLRYGYTF. DNA for the CDR3: TGTGCCAGCTCACCACCGAGTCTTCGTTATGGCTACACCTTC. The V gene is TRBV18, the J gene TRBJ1-2; D not certain. The CDR3 runs 14 residues. Germline CDR1 and CDR2: KGHSH and LQKENI. V was pared by 0 bases and J by 5 bases, with 10 bases between.

The chain couples TRBV6-5 to TRBJ1-2; D gene uncertain. Trimming stripped 5 bases from V and 4 bases from J, with 11 bases between. Germline values: CDR1 MNHEY, CDR2 SVGAGI. The CDR3 extends over 13 amino acids. As DNA, the CDR3 is TGTGCCAGCAGTCCCCCGGGAGGCTATGGCTACACCTTC. It translates to CASSPPGGYGYTF.

The chain recombines TRBV5-4 with TRBJ1-6; TRBD1 might be the D (5 bases). Germline V gives CDR1 SGHNT, CDR2 YYREEE (reference sequence). Trimming stripped 3 bases from V and 7 bases from J, with 14 bases between. The CDR3 loop spans 15 amino acids. The CDR3 protein is CASSSDGAWNSPLHF. CDR3 sequence (DNA): TGTGCCAGCAGCTCCGATGGGGCGTGGAATTCACCCCTCCACTTT.

The chain is built from TRBV5-1 and TRBJ1-1; maybe TRBD1 (6 bases). Germline loops: CDR1 SGHRS, CDR2 YFSETQ. The CDR3 consists of 17 residues. V was pared by 0 bases and J by 10 bases, with 25 bases between. The CDR3 region is CASSLVEDVTGGRGAFF. The CDR3 DNA reads as TGCGCCAGCAGCTTGGTGGAGGATGTGACAGGTGGAAGGGGAGCTTTCTTT.

This sequence joins TRBV3-1 (or the pseudogene TRBV3-2) and TRBJ1-2; D ambiguous. This CDR3 region has 12 residues. Germline V gives CDR1 LGHDT, CDR2 YNNKEL (reference sequence). Trimming stripped 1 base from V and 7 bases from J, with 7 bases between. This CDR3 reads CASSQGAVGYTF. Here the CDR3 DNA reads TGTGCCAGCAGCCAAGGAGCCGTTGGCTACACCTTC.

This clone was found a few times. The rearrangement joins TRBV7-9 to TRBJ2-2, with 10 bases aligning to TRBD2. Germline CDR1 is SEHNR and CDR2 is FQNEAQ (reference sequence). The ends lost 3 bases at V and 5 bases at J; junction bases unmatched: 0. This CDR3 comprises 14 residues. The CDR3 here is CASSFSGRTGELFF. Here the CDR3 DNA reads TGTGCCAGCAGCTTTAGCGGGAGGACCGGGGAGCTGTTTTTT.

This sequence joins TRBV13 and TRBJ1-1, with 9 nucleotides matching TRBD1. Trimming at V came to 5 bases and at J to 6 bases, leaving 16 bases not matched to a gene. This CDR3 has 17 residues. Germline V gives CDR1 PRHDT, CDR2 FYEKMQ (reference sequence). The DNA for the CDR3 is TGTGCCAGCAGCGCAACATTCGGGACAGGGAAGCTGTCTGAAGCTTTCTTT. This translates into CASSATFGTGKLSEAFF.

This clone came up once. The rearrangement joins TRBV29-1 to TRBJ2-1; TRBD1 is a possible D gene (5 bases). The V gene lost 0 bases and the J gene lost 2 bases, with 14 bases spanning the gap. Per germline, CDR1 SQVTM and CDR2 ANQGSEA. CDR3 length: 16 amino acids. CDR3 DNA: TGCAGCGTTGAAGATGGTAGGAAGGACACCTACAATGAGCAGTTCTTC. As protein: CSVEDGRKDTYNEQFF.

This chain uses TRBV7-9 with TRBJ1-2; D is perhaps TRBD1 (5 bases). This CDR3 region has 16 residues. Germline CDR1 SEHNR, CDR2 FQNEAQ (reference sequence). The germline V and J ends were trimmed by 2 bases and 5 bases, with 18 bases remaining between them. The CDR3 here is CASSLNTAGRYYGYTF. The DNA for the CDR3 is TGTGCCAGCAGCTTAAATACGGCAGGGAGGTATTATGGCTACACCTTC.

The genes are TRBV6-5 and TRBJ2-1; 8 bases are a match to TRBD2. The V gene's germline CDR1 is MNHEY and CDR2 SVGAGI. The V and J ends lost 2 bases and 4 bases, in that order; junction bases with no gene match: 7. The CDR3 sequence is 16 residues long. The CDR3 region is CASSYLGLAVYNEQFF. CDR3 DNA: TGTGCCAGCAGTTACCTAGGACTAGCAGTTTACAATGAGCAGTTCTTC.

The sample holds a few counts of this clone. This rearrangement joins TRBV7-9 to TRBJ2-1, with D unclear. With 3 bases removed from V and 2 bases from J, the gap between germline ends came to 11 bases. Germline-derived CDR1 and CDR2 are SEHNR and FQNEAQ (reference sequence). The CDR3 is 15 residues long. CDR3 region: CASSFPGLPYNEQFF. The CDR3 DNA is TGTGCCAGCAGCTTTCCGGGTTTACCCTACAATGAGCAGTTCTTC. The whole variable domain, remainder taken from reference TRBV7-9 and TRBJ2-1, is DTGVSQNPRHKITKRGQNVTFRCDPISEHNRLYWYRQTLGQGPEFLTYFQNEAQLEKSRLLSDRFSAERPKGSFSTLEIQRTEQGDSAMYLCASSFPGLPYNEQFFGPGTRLTVL.

This chain connects TRBV11-2 to TRBJ2-1, with a weak D call TRBD1 (6 bases). V was pared by 0 bases and J by 9 bases, with 21 bases between. CDR3 size: 17 residues. The germline gives CDR1 SGHAT, CDR2 FQNNGV. CDR3 sequence: CASSLDLWRQGLGEQFF. The DNA of the CDR3 is TGTGCCAGCAGCTTAGATCTGTGGCGGCAGGGGTTGGGTGAGCAGTTCTTC.

This CDR3 reads CASSFELLSEAFF. The CDR3 nucleotides are TGTGCCAGCAGTTTTGAGCTGCTCTCGGAAGCTTTCTTT. V and J are TRBV12-3 or TRBV12-4 and TRBJ1-1; D remains unclear. V lost 3 bases, J lost 8 bases, and 13 bases lay in between. The CDR3 has 13 amino acids.

The chain employs TRBV27 and TRBJ2-4; 7 bases match TRBD2. CDR1 and CDR2 from the germline V gene are MNHEY and SMNVEV (reference sequence). J was trimmed by 8 bases and V by 5 bases; bases with no gene match: 12. The CDR3 contains 15 residues. CDR3 nucleotides: TGTGCCAGCAGTGACCGTCCGGGGGGTTTAGACATTCAGTACTTC. Amino acids: CASSDRPGGLDIQYF.

The chain carries TRBV19 and TRBJ1-1; a weak D match, TRBD1 (5 bases). The CDR3 contains 14 residues. Germline V gene sequence: CDR1 LNHDA, CDR2 SQIVND (reference sequence). V was cut by 6 bases and J by 6 bases, with 17 bases left in between. In DNA, the CDR3 is TGTGCCAGTAGCCTGGAGCAGGGCCTTCCTGAAGCTTTCTTT. Residues: CASSLEQGLPEAFF.

This clone was recorded once. The DNA of the CDR3 is TGTGCCAGCGGTCTTACGGGAATTAGCACAGATACGCAGTATTTT. Its protein is CASGLTGISTDTQYF. The chain couples TRBV2 to TRBJ2-3; tentatively, D is TRBD2 (5 bases). The CDR3 length is 15 residues. In germline, CDR1 is SNHLY, CDR2 FYNNEI. The V gene lost 8 bases and the J gene lost 0 bases, with 15 bases spanning the gap.

The chain employs TRBV30 and TRBJ2-5; tentatively, D is TRBD2 (6 bases). CDR1 GTSNPN and CDR2 SVGIG come from the germline V gene (reference sequence). This CDR3 spans 12 amino acids. Trimming took off 0 bases at V and 5 bases at J, with 7 bases between the two ends. The chain's CDR3 is CAWSVSGETQYF. The DNA of the CDR3 is TGTGCCTGGAGTGTAAGCGGGGAGACCCAGTACTTC.

The chain combines TRBV12-3 or TRBV12-4 with TRBJ2-7; unclear D gene. The V end lost 3 bases, the J end lost 3 bases, and 9 bases lay between the germline ends. CDR3 length: 13 residues. The CDR3 loop reads CASSLEQLYEQYF. The CDR3 DNA reads TGTGCCAGCAGTTTGGAACAGCTCTACGAGCAGTACTTC.

V and J are TRBV5-8 and TRBJ2-7, with a possible D match to TRBD1 (5 bases). Germline CDR1 and CDR2: SGHTS and YDEGEE. This CDR3 has 12 residues. Between the trimmed V and J ends, which lost 4 bases and 4 bases, there was a span of 9 bases. CDR3 sequence reads: CASSLPGYEQYF. CDR3 DNA: TGTGCCAGCAGCCTGCCAGGGTACGAGCAGTACTTC.